Listed below are T cell receptor beta chains from one sample, sequenced in a study of T cells after posttransplantation cyclophosphamide. Some clones are missing from TCRdb's copy, which holds only in-frame ones; the method was immunoSEQ multiplex PCR. The sample holds approximately 30,000 clones; 80% to 90% are singletons and the top ten take less than 3.5%. The sample was PBMCs. All receptors come from a man between 50 and 59 years old. The CDR3 runs from the conserved cysteine through the conserved F or W. The D gene is left open where the match is weak.

D	V	J	DNA	CDR3
.	TRBV2	TRBJ2-3	TGTGCCAGCAGCGCGGGGGATACGCAGTATTTT	CASSAGDTQYF
TRBD2	TRBV2	TRBJ2-5	TGTGCCAGCAGTGAAGGCGGGAGGACCCAGTACTTC	CASSEGGRTQYF
TRBD2	TRBV4-3	TRBJ2-7	TGCGCCAGCAGCCCCGAATGGGCTAGCGGCTCCTACGAGCAGTACTTC	CASSPEWASGSYEQYF
TRBD2	TRBV6-1	TRBJ2-1	TGTGCCAGCAGACTCGGGGGGACCAATGAGCAGTTCTTC	CASRLGGTNEQFF
TRBD2	TRBV28	TRBJ2-5	TGTGCCAGCAGTAGTCGCGGGGGGTACAGAACGGAGACCCAGTACTTC	CASSSRGGYRTETQYF
TRBD1	TRBV18	TRBJ1-4	TGTGCCAGCTCACCAGGGACAGGGATTGAAAAACTGTTTTTT	CASSPGTGIEKLFF
TRBD1	TRBV5-1	TRBJ2-5	TGCGCCAGCAGCTTGTGGGGACAGGGGGTTGAAGAGACCCAGTACTTC	CASSLWGQGVEETQYF
.	TRBV5-1	TRBJ2-4	TGCGCCAGCAGCTTGTACCAAGGGGGGGTGGACATTCAGTACTTC	CASSLYQGGVDIQYF
TRBD1	TRBV5-8	TRBJ2-5	TGTGCCAGCAGCTTTTGGACAGGGGGAGAGGCAGGGGAGACCCAGTACTTC	CASSFWTGGEAGETQYF
TRBD1	TRBV18	TRBJ2-3	TGTGCCAGCTCACCACCCCGGGACAGTTTCACAGATACGCAGTATTTT	CASSPPRDSFTDTQYF
.	TRBV27	TRBJ2-2	TGTGCCAGCAGTTTACGACACCAGAACACCGGGGAGCTGTTTTTT	CASSLRHQNTGELFF
TRBD1	TRBV4-3	TRBJ1-5	TGCGCCAGCAGCCAGGACAGGGGCCAGCCCCAGCATTTT	CASSQDRGQPQHF
.	TRBV6-5	TRBJ2-7	TGTGCCAGCAGAACCCCCAGCGGATCTTTTTACGAGCAGTACTTC	CASRTPSGSFYEQYF